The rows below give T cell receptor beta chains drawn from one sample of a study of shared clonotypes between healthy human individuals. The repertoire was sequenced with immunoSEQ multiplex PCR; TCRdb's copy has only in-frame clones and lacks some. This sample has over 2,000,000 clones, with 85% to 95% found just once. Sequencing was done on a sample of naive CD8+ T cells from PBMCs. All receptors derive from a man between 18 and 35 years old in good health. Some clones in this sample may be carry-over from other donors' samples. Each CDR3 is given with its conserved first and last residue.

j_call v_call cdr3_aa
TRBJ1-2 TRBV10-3 CAIRPGGMDYGYTF
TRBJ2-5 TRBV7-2 CASSLVLAGGWETQYF
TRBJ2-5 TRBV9 CASSARTSGRINQETQYF
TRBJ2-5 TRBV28 CASSLLPKEETQYF
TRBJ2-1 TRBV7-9 CASRPGLPDEQFF
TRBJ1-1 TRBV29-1 CSVGAGSEAFF
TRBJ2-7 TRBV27 CASSLSYSGIRPYEQYF
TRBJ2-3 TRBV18 CASSPPGLAGINTDTQYF
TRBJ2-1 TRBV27 CASSSLQGNNEQFF
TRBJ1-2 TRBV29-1 CSGGPGLSGYTF
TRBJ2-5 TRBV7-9 CASSPRGGKETQYF
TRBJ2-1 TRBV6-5 CASSRTGGTGRQFF
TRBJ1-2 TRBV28 CASSLSRQGHNYGYTF
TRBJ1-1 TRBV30 CAWSRGTEAFF
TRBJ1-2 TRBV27 CASSDRRVGYTF
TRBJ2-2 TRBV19 CASSRIAGAVGELFF
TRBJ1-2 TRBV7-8 CASSLGFTIGYTF
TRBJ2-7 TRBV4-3 CASSQRDRAYEQYF
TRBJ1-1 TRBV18 CASSPGGAPWHTEAFF
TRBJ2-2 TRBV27 CATKPGRGNTGELFF
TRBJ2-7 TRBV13 CASSLGPGTASYEQYF
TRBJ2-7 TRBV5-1 CASSLGTFTYEQYF
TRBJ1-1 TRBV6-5 CASSYGADMNTEAFF
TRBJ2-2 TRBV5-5 CASSRRDRETGELFF
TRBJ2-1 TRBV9 CASSPLPSSYNEQFF
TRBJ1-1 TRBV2 CASSALGGTEAFF
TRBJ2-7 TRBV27 CASAHSSSYEQYF
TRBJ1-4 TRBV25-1 CASSGTGHLTREKLFF
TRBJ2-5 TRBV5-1 CASSFDPGETQYF
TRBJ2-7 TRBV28 CASSPRSGDSNSYEQYF
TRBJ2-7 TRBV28 CASSFFSGTAISYEQYF
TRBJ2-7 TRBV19 CASSIDRVYEQYF
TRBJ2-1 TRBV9 CASSPGGGGLISYNEQFF
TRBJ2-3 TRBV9 CASSVAPVPSTDTQYF
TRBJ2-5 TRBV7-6 CASRSRGLRETQYF
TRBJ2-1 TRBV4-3 CASSQYAVTYNEQFF
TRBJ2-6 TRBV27 CASGFAGANVLTF
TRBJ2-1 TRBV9 CASSVLSGTSGRNEQFF
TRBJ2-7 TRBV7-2 CASSFTTGIYEQYF
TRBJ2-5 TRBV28 CASSLPGGRETQYF
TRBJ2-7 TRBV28 CASSLDRGDYEQYF
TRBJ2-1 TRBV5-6 CASSLVGEFTKDEQFF
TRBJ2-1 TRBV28 CASSLEREGLSYNEQFF
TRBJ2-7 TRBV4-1 CASSQLAGTGGSYEQYF
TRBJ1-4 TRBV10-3 CATANETTREKLFF
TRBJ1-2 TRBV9 CASSAPRDTNVLTGYTF
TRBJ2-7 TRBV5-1 CASSLGGGYEQYF
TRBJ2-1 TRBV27 CASSLYGGDPYEQFF
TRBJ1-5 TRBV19 CASSPLTVGNQPQHF